The 19 T cell receptor beta chains presented below share a single source sample, sequenced in a study of cytomegalovirus exposure and HLA in healthy donors. PCR used 60 Vbeta primers and 13 Jbeta primers. Using immunoSEQ multiplex PCR, the repertoire was profiled, and TCRdb retains in-frame clones only, with some absent. Among around 98,000 clones listed, under 75% were seen once. Sequenced sample: PBMCs. The receptors stem from a man aged 45-60 years in good health and CMV-seronegative.

The chain employs TRBV4-2 and TRBJ1-4; 7 bases fit TRBD1. CDR1 and CDR2 from the germline V gene are LGHNA and YNFKEQ. The length of the CDR3 is 20 residues. With V trimmed by 3 bases and J by 5 bases, 21 bases remained unmatched. For the CDR3, the DNA is TGTGCCAGCAGCCAGACATCGACAGGGTGGGCAGACAGGAGAAATGAAAAACTGTTTTTT. Amino acids: CASSQTSTGWADRRNEKLFF.

This clone was seen more than once but under ten times. Here the CDR3 DNA reads TGTGCCAGCAGCCCACCCAGTCGTCATGGCTACACCTTC. The encoded protein is CASSPPSRHGYTF. This chain uses TRBV5-6 with TRBJ1-2; D call uncertain. Per germline, CDR1 SGHDT and CDR2 YYEEEE. V lost 4 bases to trimming and J lost 6 bases, with 13 bases between them. The CDR3 consists of 13 residues.

The V call is TRBV7-6, the J call TRBJ2-2; the D gene is possibly TRBD2 (6 bases). CDR3 length: 13 residues. Germline V gives CDR1 SGHVS, CDR2 FNYEAQ. V dropped 5 bases and J dropped 10 bases, with 14 bases sitting between them. CDR3 in DNA: TGTGCCAGCAGCCCTGGGACTGGCTCGGAGCTGTTTTTT. Translated, it gives CASSPGTGSELFF.

This clone occurred a few times. The CDR3 DNA reads TGTGCCAGTAGCCCTGGTCCACTGGTAAACTATGGCTACACCTTC. Encoded protein: CASSPGPLVNYGYTF. V and J are TRBV19 and TRBJ1-2; D unresolved. Germline V lookup: CDR1 LNHDA, CDR2 SQIVND (reference sequence). V lost 6 bases and J lost 2, with 16 bases in between. The CDR3 runs 15 residues.

This chain uses TRBV4-1 with TRBJ2-2; 11 positions agree with TRBD2. CDR1 is MGHRA and CDR2 is YSYEKL in the germline V gene. This CDR3 spans 21 amino acids. The trim removed 4 bases at V and 5 bases at J, leaving 21 bases unmatched. CDR3: CASSPPPGELAGASGTGELFF. CDR3 coding DNA: TGCGCCAGCAGCCCCCCCCCGGGGGAACTAGCGGGGGCCTCGGGTACCGGGGAGCTGTTTTTT.

The chain combines TRBV29-1 with TRBJ2-7; 7 nucleotides align to TRBD2. With V trimmed by 3 bases and J by 2 bases, 10 bases remained unmatched. CDR3 size: 15 residues. Germline CDR1 SQVTM, CDR2 ANQGSEA. The CDR3 sequence: CSVDSPAGVPYEQYF. The CDR3 DNA follows: TGCAGCGTTGATTCTCCGGCGGGAGTTCCCTACGAGCAGTACTTC.

This clone showed up just a few times. The chain is built from TRBV28 and TRBJ1-1; 8 bases map to TRBD1. Per the germline V gene, CDR1 is MDHEN and CDR2 is SYDVKM. The length of the CDR3 is 18 residues. V lost 7 bases, J lost 5 bases, and 21 bases stayed unmatched. The CDR3 sequence: CASTLGGTGASRRTEAFF. CDR3 nucleotides: TGTGCCAGCACCTTGGGAGGGACAGGAGCTTCTAGGAGGACTGAAGCTTTCTTT.

The chain uses TRBV25-1 and TRBJ1-1, with 11 bases aligning to TRBD1. CDR1 and CDR2 (germline): MGHDK, SYGVNS. V gave up 10 bases and J gave up 1 base; unmatched junction bases: 8. The CDR3 length is 15 residues. DNA of the CDR3: TGTGCCACCATCCGGGGGACAGGGGGGAACACTGAAGCTTTCTTT. Encoded protein: CATIRGTGGNTEAFF. The variable domain in full, completed from reference TRBV25-1 and TRBJ1-1, reads EADIYQTPRYLVIGTGKKITLECSQTMGHDKMYWYQQDPGMELHLIHYSYGVNSTEKGDLSSESTVSRIRTEHFPLTLESARPSHTSQYLCATIRGTGGNTEAFFGQGTRLTVV.

The chain is built from TRBV7-8 and TRBJ2-7; TRBD2 matches at 12 bases. Losses at the gene ends were 4 bases for V and 2 bases for J; bases not matched to a gene: 9. The CDR3 has 17 amino acids. Germline CDR1 is SGHVS and CDR2 is FQNEAQ. CDR3 region: CASSSILASGGAYEQYF. Here the CDR3 DNA reads TGTGCCAGCAGCTCCATTTTGGCTAGCGGGGGGGCCTACGAGCAGTACTTC.

The CDR3 loop is CASSSPLPGGLDTQYF. CDR3 nucleotides: TGTGCCAGTAGTAGCCCTCTGCCGGGGGGGCTGGATACGCAGTATTTT. The chain is built from TRBV19 and TRBJ2-3; TRBD2 aligns across 8 bases. CDR1 and CDR2 (germline): LNHDA, SQIVND (reference sequence). V gave up 4 bases and J gave up 6 bases; unmatched junction bases: 12. The CDR3 runs 16 residues.

This clone has only one observation. The genes are TRBV14 and TRBJ1-4, with TRBD1 as a possible D gene (5 bases). Germline assignment: CDR1 SGHDN and CDR2 FVKESK. The CDR3 is 13 amino acids. The germline V and J ends were trimmed by 4 bases and 8 bases, with 11 bases remaining between them. For the CDR3, the DNA is TGTGCCAGCAGCCTCTTTGGGGGGGAAAAACTGTTTTTT. It codes for CASSLFGGEKLFF.

The V gene is TRBV6-1, the J gene TRBJ1-1, with 8 bases lining up with TRBD1. The trim removed 7 bases at V and 2 bases at J, leaving 12 bases unmatched. The CDR3 covers 16 residues. Germline CDR1 is MNHNS and CDR2 is SASEGT. CDR3 in DNA: TGTGCCAGCACTGAGGCGGACAGGGCTTCCAACACTGAAGCTTTCTTT. Protein sequence: CASTEADRASNTEAFF.

The rearrangement uses TRBV7-2 and TRBJ2-2; the match to TRBD2 covers 10 bases. Germline loops: CDR1 SGHTA, CDR2 FQGNSA. With V trimmed by 1 base and J by 7 bases, 9 bases remained unmatched. This CDR3 has 17 residues. The CDR3 loop is CASSLDGAGGPIGELFF. CDR3 DNA sequence: TGTGCCAGCAGCTTAGATGGAGCGGGGGGGCCAATCGGGGAGCTGTTTTTT.

This chain uses TRBV12-1 with TRBJ1-2; TRBD1, the D gene given by the table, was not confirmed from the DNA. TRBV12-1 is a recognized pseudogene. The CDR3 loop spans 16 amino acids. CDR3 bases: TGTGCCAGCAGCTCAAGTACCCACAGACGGATTACTGGCTACACCTTC. Encoded protein: CASSSSTHRRITGYTF.

This clone was counted between two and nine times. The chain combines TRBV5-1 with TRBJ2-5; D perhaps matches TRBD1 (5 bases). TRBJ2-7 explains the end of the DNA better; the J call may be wrong. This CDR3 has 14 residues. Germline CDR1 and CDR2: SGHRS and YFSETQ. This chain's CDR3 is CASSLWQGSYEQYF. The DNA for the CDR3 is TGCGCCAGCAGCTTGTGGCAGGGTTCCTACGAGCAGTACTTC.

The V gene is TRBV5-1, the J gene TRBJ1-3; D ambiguous. V was pared by 0 bases and J by 4 bases, with 5 bases between. The CDR3 length is 13 residues. The germline gives CDR1 SGHRS, CDR2 YFSETQ. CDR3: CASSLARGNTIYF. For the CDR3, the DNA is TGCGCCAGCAGCTTGGCCAGGGGAAACACCATATATTTT.

The gene calls are TRBV7-9 and TRBJ1-6, with unresolved D. The CDR3 spans 15 residues. Trimming shortened V by 1 base and J by 7 bases, and 11 bases separated the two germline ends. The germline V gene has CDR1 SEHNR and CDR2 FQNEAQ (reference sequence). The CDR3: CASSLVFGGNSPLHF. Written as DNA, the CDR3 is TGTGCCAGCAGCTTAGTGTTTGGCGGGAATTCACCCCTCCACTTT.

The chain employs TRBV11-2 and TRBJ1-5, with TRBD1 identical over 9 bases. Looked up from germline, CDR1 is SGHAT and CDR2 is FQNNGV. CDR3 size: 15 residues. Unmatched junction bases numbered 5, after V lost 0 bases and J lost 8 bases. The CDR3 reads CASSLDGTGYEPQHF. DNA for the CDR3: TGTGCCAGCAGCTTAGACGGGACAGGGTATGAGCCCCAGCATTTT.

The V call is TRBV9, the J call TRBJ1-5; 7 bases agree with TRBD1. This CDR3 has 15 residues. The germline gives CDR1 SGDLS, CDR2 YYNGEE. V shed 0 bases, J shed 2 bases, and the junction held 2 bases outside the gene matches. Here the CDR3 DNA reads TGTGCCAGCAGCGTAGGGCAGGGGGGCAATCAGCCCCAGCATTTT. Amino acids: CASSVGQGGNQPQHF.